This T cell receptor beta chain emerged from a study of response to subunit inactivated influenza vaccine. General study findings and limits: The authors put forward the suggestion that each seasonal influenza vaccination may bring in only a limited number of new T cells.

To note about this clonotype: Its antigen is still unknown.

TCRdb independently ran MiXCR on the RT-PCR reads; one entry per CDR3 protein. Of 860,000 or so distinct CDR3 sequences listed, less than 25% are singletons. Trimming left V 0 bases short and J 2 bases short, with 6 bases between. The CDR3 consists of 13 residues. From germline, CDR1 is SGDLS and CDR2 YYNGEE. V gene TRBV9 combines with J gene TRBJ2-7; no firm D call. The sample in question was PBMCs from blood, obtained 4 to 6 days after vaccination. The receptor comes from a man aged 50 to 59 who received an inactivated influenza vaccine. This chain's CDR3 is CASSVGGTYEQYF. The CDR3 DNA reads as TGTGCCAGCAGCGTAGGCGGAACCTACGAGCAGTACTTC. The whole variable domain, remainder taken from reference TRBV9 and TRBJ2-7, is DSGVTQTPKHLITATGQRVTLRCSPRSGDLSVYWYQQSLDQGLQFLIQYYNGEERAKGNILERFSAQQFPDLHSELNLSSLELGDSALYFCASSVGGTYEQYFGPGTRLTVT.